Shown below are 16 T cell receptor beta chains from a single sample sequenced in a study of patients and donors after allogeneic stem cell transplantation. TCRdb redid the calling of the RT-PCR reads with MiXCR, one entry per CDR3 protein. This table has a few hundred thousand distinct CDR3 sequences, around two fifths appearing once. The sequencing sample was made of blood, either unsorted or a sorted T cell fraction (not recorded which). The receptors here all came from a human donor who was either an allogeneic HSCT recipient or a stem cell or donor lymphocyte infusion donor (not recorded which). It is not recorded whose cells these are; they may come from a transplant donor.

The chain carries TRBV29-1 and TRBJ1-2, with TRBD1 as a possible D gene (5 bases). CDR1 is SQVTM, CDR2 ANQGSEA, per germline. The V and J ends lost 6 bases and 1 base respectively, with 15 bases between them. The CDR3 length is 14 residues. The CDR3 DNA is TGCAGCGTCACATTGCAAGGGGTTAACTATGGCTACACCTTC. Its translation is CSVTLQGVNYGYTF.

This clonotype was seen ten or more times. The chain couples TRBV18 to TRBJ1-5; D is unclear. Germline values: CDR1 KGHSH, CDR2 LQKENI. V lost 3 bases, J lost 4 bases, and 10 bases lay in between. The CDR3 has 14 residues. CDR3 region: CASSPVRQNQPQHF. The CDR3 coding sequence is TGTGCCAGCTCACCGGTTCGGCAAAATCAGCCCCAGCATTTT.

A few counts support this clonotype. CDR3 sequence reads: CASSPVRGGTLSAFF. For the CDR3, the DNA is TGTGCCAGCAGCCCAGTCCGTGGGGGGACCTTGTCAGCTTTCTTT. The genes are TRBV7-9 and TRBJ1-1, with a tentative D call TRBD1 (5 bases). Germline V CDR1 and CDR2: SEHNR, FQNEAQ (reference sequence). Trimming took off 5 bases at V and 10 bases at J, with 23 bases between the two ends. CDR3 size: 15 residues.

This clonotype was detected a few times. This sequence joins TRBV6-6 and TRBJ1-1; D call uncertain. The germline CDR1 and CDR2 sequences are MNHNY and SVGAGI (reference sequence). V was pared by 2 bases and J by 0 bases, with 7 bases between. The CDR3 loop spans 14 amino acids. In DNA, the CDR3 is TGTGCCAGCAGTTACGACCCGGTGAACACTGAAGCTTTCTTT. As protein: CASSYDPVNTEAFF.

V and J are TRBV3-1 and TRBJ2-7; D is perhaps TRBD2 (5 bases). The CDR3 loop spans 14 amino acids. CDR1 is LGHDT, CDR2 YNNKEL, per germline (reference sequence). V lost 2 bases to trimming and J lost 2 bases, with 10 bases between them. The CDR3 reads CASSQFPGAYEQYF. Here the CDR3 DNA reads TGTGCCAGCAGCCAATTCCCCGGGGCCTACGAGCAGTACTTC.

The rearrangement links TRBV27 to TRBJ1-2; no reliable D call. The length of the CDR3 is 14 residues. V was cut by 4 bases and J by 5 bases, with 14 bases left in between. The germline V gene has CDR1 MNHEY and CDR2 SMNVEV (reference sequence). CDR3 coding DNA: TGTGCCAGCAGTTATGGGCCCGCTGGGTATGGCTACACCTTC. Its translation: CASSYGPAGYGYTF.

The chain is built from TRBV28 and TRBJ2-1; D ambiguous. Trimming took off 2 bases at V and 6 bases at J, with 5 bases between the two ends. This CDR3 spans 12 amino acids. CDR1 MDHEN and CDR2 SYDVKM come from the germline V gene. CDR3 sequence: CASSLLLNEQFF. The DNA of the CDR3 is TGTGCCAGCAGTTTACTGCTCAATGAGCAGTTCTTC.

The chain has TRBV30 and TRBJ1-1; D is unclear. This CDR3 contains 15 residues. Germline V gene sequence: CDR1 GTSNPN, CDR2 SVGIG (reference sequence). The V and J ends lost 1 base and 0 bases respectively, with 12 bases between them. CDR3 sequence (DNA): TGTGCCTGGAGTGGCTCAGTTCGGATGAACACTGAAGCTTTCTTT. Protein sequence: CAWSGSVRMNTEAFF.

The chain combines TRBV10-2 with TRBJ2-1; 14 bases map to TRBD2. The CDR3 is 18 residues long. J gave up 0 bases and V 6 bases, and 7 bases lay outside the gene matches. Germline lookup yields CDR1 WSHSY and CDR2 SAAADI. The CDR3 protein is CASREGLAGVYSYNEQFF. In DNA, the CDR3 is TGCGCCAGCAGGGAGGGACTAGCGGGGGTTTACTCCTACAATGAGCAGTTCTTC.

In DNA, the CDR3 is TGTGCCACCAGAGAGACAAGCCACAATGAGCAGTTCTTC. Translating gives CATRETSHNEQFF. V is TRBV24-1 and J is TRBJ2-1; unclear D gene. The V gene lost 7 bases and the J gene lost 5 bases, with 11 bases spanning the gap. Per the germline V gene, CDR1 is KGHDR and CDR2 is SFDVKD. The CDR3 is 13 amino acids.

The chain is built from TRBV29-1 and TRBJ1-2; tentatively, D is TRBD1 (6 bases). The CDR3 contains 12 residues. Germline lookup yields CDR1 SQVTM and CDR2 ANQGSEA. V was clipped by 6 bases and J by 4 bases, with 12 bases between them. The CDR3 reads CSVQGRGYGYTF. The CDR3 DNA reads TGCAGCGTACAGGGACGGGGCTATGGCTACACCTTC.

CDR3 DNA: TGTGCCAGCAGCCCGAAAGTAGGAACTACTGAAGCTTTCTTT. Protein: CASSPKVGTTEAFF. This rearrangement joins TRBV9 to TRBJ1-1; D is undetermined. In germline, CDR1 is SGDLS, CDR2 YYNGEE. V shed 4 bases and J shed 5 bases, with 15 bases lying between them. The CDR3 runs 14 residues.

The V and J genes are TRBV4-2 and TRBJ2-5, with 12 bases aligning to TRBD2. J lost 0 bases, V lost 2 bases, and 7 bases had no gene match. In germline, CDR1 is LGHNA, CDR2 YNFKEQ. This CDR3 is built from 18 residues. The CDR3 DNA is TGTGCCAGCAGCCAAATGACTAGCGGGGGACAGTACCAAGAGACCCAGTACTTC. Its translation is CASSQMTSGGQYQETQYF.

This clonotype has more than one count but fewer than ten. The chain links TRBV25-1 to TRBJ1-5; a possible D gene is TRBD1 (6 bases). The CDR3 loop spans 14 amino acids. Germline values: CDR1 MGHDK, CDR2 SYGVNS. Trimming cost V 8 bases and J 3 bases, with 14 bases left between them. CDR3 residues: CASGRTGINQPQHF. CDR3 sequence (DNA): TGTGCCAGCGGCCGCACAGGGATCAATCAGCCCCAGCATTTT.

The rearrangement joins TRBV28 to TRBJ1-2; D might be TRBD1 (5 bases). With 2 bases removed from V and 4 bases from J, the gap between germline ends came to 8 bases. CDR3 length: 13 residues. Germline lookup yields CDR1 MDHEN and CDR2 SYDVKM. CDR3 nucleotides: TGTGCCAGCAGTTTAGATCAGGGCTATGGCTACACCTTC. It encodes CASSLDQGYGYTF.

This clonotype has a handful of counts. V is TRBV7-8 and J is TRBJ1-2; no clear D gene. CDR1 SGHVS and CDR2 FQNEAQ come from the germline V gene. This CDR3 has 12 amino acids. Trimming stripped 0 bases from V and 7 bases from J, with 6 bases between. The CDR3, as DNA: TGTGCCAGCAGCTTAGCCCCTCCTGGCTACACCTTC. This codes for CASSLAPPGYTF.